This TCR beta chain was found in a study of cytomegalovirus exposure and HLA in healthy donors. A remark on this clone: Its antigen is currently unknown.

V dropped 4 bases and J dropped 8 bases, with 15 bases sitting between them. The germline CDR1 and CDR2 sequences are SGDLS and YYNGEE. The CDR3 extends over 13 amino acids. The study drew the donors from its 120-subject validation cohort, separate from the approximately 700-subject first cohort. Produced via immunoSEQ multiplex PCR; TCRdb's table is partial and in-frame only. This repertoire shows around 62,000 clones, roughly 89% found once; its top ten account for around 1.5%. Study results and caveats: Across donors, most TCRs were seen rarely, yet some public ones were widespread.

The receptor was derived from a woman under 30 in good health and CMV-seronegative. The chain carries TRBV9 and TRBJ2-5; weak D call: TRBD2 (6 bases). The sample comprised PBMCs. The CDR3: CASSPRTGSTQYF. CDR3 in DNA: TGTGCCAGCAGCCCCCGGACCGGGAGCACCCAGTACTTC.